One and the same sample provided the 32 T cell receptor beta chains below, sequenced in a study of graft-versus-host responses after intestinal transplantation. TCRdb keeps only in-frame clones here, not all; method: immunoSEQ multiplex PCR. The sample has about 82,000 clones; 91% are singletons. No antigen has been assigned to these receptors. The specimen comprised unstimulated CD4+ T cells sorted from spleen or lymph node cells, sampled before intestinal transplant. The receptors originated from a human donor who received an intestinal transplant.

This clone was seen once. V gene TRBV30 combines with J gene TRBJ2-7, with a weak D call TRBD1 (5 bases). Between the trimmed V and J ends, which lost 4 bases and 1 base, there was a span of 17 bases. This CDR3 region has 15 residues. CDR1 is GTSNPN, CDR2 SVGIG, per germline (reference sequence). This CDR3 is CAWKRGHGSSYEQYF. The CDR3 nucleotides are TGTGCCTGGAAAAGAGGACACGGCTCTTCCTACGAGCAGTACTTC.

The chain recombines TRBV2 with TRBJ1-5; the match to TRBD1 covers 9 bases. This CDR3 has 12 amino acids. V was clipped by 6 bases and J by 7 bases; unmatched bases: 1. Germline CDR1 and CDR2: SNHLY and FYNNEI. DNA of the CDR3: TGTGCCAGCAGGGACAGGGGCCAGCCCCAGCATTTT. Its protein product is CASRDRGQPQHF. Full variable domain (missing parts from reference TRBV2 and TRBJ1-5): EPEVTQTPSHQVTQMGQEVILRCVPISNHLYFYWYRQILGQKVEFLVSFYNNEISEKSEIFDDQFSVERPDGSNFTLKIRSTKLEDSAMYFCASRDRGQPQHFGDGTRLSIL.

This clone came up once. The gene calls are TRBV7-8 and TRBJ1-5, with 10 bases aligning to TRBD1. The germline V gene has CDR1 SGHVS and CDR2 FQNEAQ. The length of the CDR3 is 17 residues. J gave up 2 bases and V 2 bases, and 6 bases lay outside the gene matches. The CDR3, as DNA: TGTGCCAGCAGCTTACGGGACAGGGGTGTAGGCAATCAGCCCCAGCATTTT. This codes for CASSLRDRGVGNQPQHF.

The chain has TRBV5-1 and TRBJ2-3; the match to TRBD2 covers 12 bases. Unmatched junction bases numbered 1, after V lost 1 base and J lost 1 base. CDR1 and CDR2 (germline): SGHRS, YFSETQ. This CDR3 is built from 16 residues. The CDR3 here is CASSLSSGGGTDTQYF. Written as DNA, the CDR3 is TGCGCCAGCAGCTTGTCTAGCGGGGGGGGCACAGATACGCAGTATTTT.

The chain employs TRBV7-2 and TRBJ1-1; D uncertain. In germline, CDR1 is SGHTA, CDR2 FQGNSA. The CDR3 sequence is 14 residues long. V shed 1 base and J shed 2 bases, with 8 bases lying between them. The CDR3 protein is CASSLVGRNTEAFF. For the CDR3, the DNA is TGTGCCAGCAGCTTAGTAGGGAGAAACACTGAAGCTTTCTTT.

In its sample, this clone was seen a few times. The chain is built from TRBV10-3 and TRBJ1-6; TRBD1 matches at 9 bases. The CDR3 consists of 13 residues. V dropped 8 bases and J dropped 8; count of bases not matched to a gene: 4. Germline CDR1 is ENHRY and CDR2 is SYGVKD. CDR3: CAIARTGDSPLHF. CDR3 in DNA: TGTGCCATCGCCAGGACAGGGGATTCACCCCTCCACTTT.

This rearrangement joins TRBV18 to TRBJ2-7, with D maybe TRBD2 (5 bases). Germline V gene sequence: CDR1 KGHSH, CDR2 LQKENI. CDR3 length equals 15 residues. V was pared by 3 bases and J by 2 bases, with 14 bases between. CDR3 residues: CASSPPPSGTYEQYF. The CDR3 DNA sequence: TGTGCCAGCTCACCCCCTCCCTCGGGGACCTACGAGCAGTACTTC.

This clone was counted a single time. The chain employs TRBV6-5 and TRBJ1-6; TRBD1 is a possible D gene (5 bases). Between the trimmed V and J ends, which lost 6 bases and 14 bases, there was a span of 20 bases. CDR1 MNHEY and CDR2 SVGAGI come from the germline V gene. The CDR3 has 14 amino acids. The CDR3 protein is CASRHGTDREALHF. In DNA, the CDR3 is TGTGCCAGCAGACACGGGACCGACCGGGAGGCCCTCCACTTT.

The chain uses TRBV19 and TRBJ2-7; TRBD1 matches 7 bases. Germline CDR1 is LNHDA and CDR2 is SQIVND (reference sequence). The CDR3 consists of 12 residues. Trimming at V came to 6 bases and at J to 5 bases, leaving 4 bases not matched to a gene. In DNA, the CDR3 is TGTGCCAGTAGGGGACAGCGTCACGAGCAGTACTTC. This encodes CASRGQRHEQYF.

The J gene is TRBJ1-5, the V gene TRBV7-2; 7 bases agree with TRBD1. V trimming: 5 bases; J trimming: 0 bases; junction bases outside the gene matches: 7. Germline V gene sequence: CDR1 SGHTA, CDR2 FQGNSA. The CDR3 loop spans 16 amino acids. CDR3 coding DNA: TGTGCCAGCAGCCGTGGGACAGTTTATAGCAATCAGCCCCAGCATTTT. Encoded protein: CASSRGTVYSNQPQHF. The entire variable domain, with the rest obtained from reference TRBV7-2 and TRBJ1-5, is as follows: GAGVSQSPSNKVTEKGKDVELRCDPISGHTALYWYRQSLGQGLEFLIYFQGNSAPDKSGLPSDRFSAERTGGSVSTLTIQRTQQEDSAVYLCASSRGTVYSNQPQHFGDGTRLSIL.

This sequence joins TRBV18 and TRBJ2-5; TRBD1 aligns across 10 bases. The better agreement between TRBJ2-7 and the DNA end casts doubt on the J call. Germline lookup yields CDR1 KGHSH and CDR2 LQKENI. The CDR3 spans 14 residues. The CDR3 nucleotides read TGTGCCAGCTCACCGGGACAGGGGCCCTACGAGCAGTACTTC. Protein product: CASSPGQGPYEQYF.

The genes are TRBV6-5 and TRBJ1-1; tentatively, D is TRBD1 (6 bases). Germline CDR1 and CDR2: MNHEY and SVGAGI. V dropped 5 bases and J dropped 1 base, with 11 bases sitting between them. The CDR3 is 14 residues long. DNA for the CDR3: TGTGCCAGCAGTAGCGCGACAGGGAACACTGAAGCTTTCTTT. Amino acid sequence: CASSSATGNTEAFF.

The chain combines TRBV27 with TRBJ1-3; D gene uncertain. Trimming took 6 bases from V and 4 from J, leaving 13 bases between them. Germline CDR1 reads MNHEY; CDR2 reads SMNVEV (reference sequence). CDR3 length: 14 amino acids. In DNA, the CDR3 is TGTGCCAGCAGCTCCGCCGGGGTCGGAAACACCATATATTTT. Translation: CASSSAGVGNTIYF.

The count of this clone is one. The chain links TRBV7-9 to TRBJ2-7; 10 bases map to TRBD1. The V gene's germline CDR1 is SEHNR and CDR2 FQNEAQ (reference sequence). V gave up 2 bases and J gave up 5 bases; unmatched junction bases: 3. The CDR3 totals 14 residues. CDR3 in amino acids: CASSLLGTGDEQYF. The CDR3 coding sequence is TGTGCCAGCAGCTTACTCGGGACAGGGGACGAGCAGTACTTC.

In its sample, this clone was seen a few times. Given the absence of the conserved phenylalanine or tryptophan at the CDR3 end, a read error is likely. No DNA is shown, since the ends of the CDR3 on it are uncertain; the CDR3 is the one TCRdb lists. The chain employs TRBV4-1 and TRBJ1-1; TRBD1 is the table's D call, not checked against the DNA. From germline, CDR1 is MGHRA and CDR2 YSYEKL. The CDR3 extends over 10 residues, inclusive of both ends. The CDR3 is CASSHLSWAI.

The chain employs TRBV5-1 and TRBJ1-2, with D unclear. This CDR3 comprises 14 residues. The germline CDR1 and CDR2 sequences are SGHRS and YFSETQ. Trimming removed 0 bases at V and 2 bases at J, with 8 bases between. In DNA, the CDR3 is TGCGCCAGCAGCTTGGGAACACAAAACTATGGCTACACCTTC. Translated: CASSLGTQNYGYTF. The complete variable domain, with remaining parts taken from reference TRBV5-1 and TRBJ1-2, reads KAGVTQTPRYLIKTRGQQVTLSCSPISGHRSVSWYQQTPGQGLQFLFEYFSETQRNKGNFPGRFSGRQFSNSRSEMNVSTLELGDSALYLCASSLGTQNYGYTFGSGTRLTVV.

The genes are TRBV4-3 and TRBJ2-7, with 11 bases matching TRBD1. The ends lost 0 bases at V and 4 bases at J; junction bases unmatched: 5. Germline loops: CDR1 LGHNA, CDR2 YSLEER. The CDR3 runs 16 residues. CDR3 in DNA: TGCGCCAGCAGCCAAGAAACCGGGACAGGGGGATACGAGCAGTACTTC. Translation gives CASSQETGTGGYEQYF.

This chain uses TRBV30 with TRBJ1-6; 7 bases fit TRBD1. This CDR3 has 15 amino acids. The germline CDR1 and CDR2 sequences are GTSNPN and SVGIG (reference sequence). Trimming took 2 bases from V and 7 from J; bases not matched to a gene: 8. This CDR3 is CAWSSRGRGNSPLHF. Written as DNA, the CDR3 is TGTGCCTGGAGTAGCAGGGGCAGGGGGAATTCACCCCTCCACTTT.

Regarding this clone: Sequence at one end of the junction differs from germline and may be a read error. This chain joins TRBV6-6 and TRBJ2-5, with D maybe TRBD2 (5 bases). In germline, CDR1 is MNHNY, CDR2 SVGAGI (reference sequence). This CDR3 is 11 amino acids long. For the CDR3, the DNA is TGTGGTCTAGCACAAAAAGAGGCCCAGTACTTC. This translates into CGLAQKEAQYF.

The rearrangement joins TRBV2 to TRBJ2-7; a possible D gene is TRBD1 (5 bases). Trimming removed 2 bases at V and 2 bases at J, with 13 bases between. The V gene's germline CDR1 is SNHLY and CDR2 FYNNEI. This CDR3 is 15 amino acids long. The CDR3 region is CASSEMPGRTYEQYF. As DNA, the CDR3 is TGTGCCAGCAGTGAAATGCCAGGGCGTACCTACGAGCAGTACTTC.

The genes are TRBV4-3 and TRBJ2-3; D may be TRBD2 (6 bases). This CDR3 has 13 residues. Trimming pared 1 base from V and 8 bases from J, leaving 10 bases between. CDR1 and CDR2 from the germline V gene are LGHNA and YSLEER. CDR3 in amino acids: CASSQGPSVTQYF. CDR3 nucleotides: TGCGCCAGCAGCCAAGGGCCTAGCGTTACGCAGTATTTT.

The J gene is TRBJ2-5, the V gene TRBV29-1, with TRBD1 matching over 8 bases. This CDR3 is 13 amino acids long. J gave up 1 base and V 4 bases, and 2 bases lay outside the gene matches. Germline V gives CDR1 SQVTM, CDR2 ANQGSEA. This CDR3 is CSVAGTGQETQYF. Here the CDR3 DNA reads TGCAGCGTTGCCGGGACAGGCCAAGAGACCCAGTACTTC.

In DNA, the CDR3 is TGTGCCAGCAGTTCTACGAGTTACGAGCAGTACTTC. Residues: CASSSTSYEQYF. The V call is TRBV7-2, the J call TRBJ2-7; D is unclear. The CDR3 loop spans 12 amino acids. Germline V gene lookup returns CDR1 SGHTA and CDR2 FQGNSA. The V end lost 6 bases, the J end lost 4 bases, and 10 bases lay between the germline ends.

The chain has TRBV7-2 and TRBJ2-3; no clear D. Deletions cut 6 bases from V and 2 bases from J, with 9 bases between. CDR3 size: 13 residues. Germline loops: CDR1 SGHTA, CDR2 FQGNSA. CDR3 sequence: CASSSSFTDTQYF. In DNA form, the CDR3 reads TGTGCCAGCAGTTCCTCCTTCACAGATACGCAGTATTTT. The whole variable domain, filled in from reference TRBV7-2 and TRBJ2-3, reads GAGVSQSPSNKVTEKGKDVELRCDPISGHTALYWYRQSLGQGLEFLIYFQGNSAPDKSGLPSDRFSAERTGGSVSTLTIQRTQQEDSAVYLCASSSSFTDTQYFGPGTRLTVL.

The J gene is TRBJ2-7, the V gene TRBV29-1, with a weak D call TRBD1 (5 bases). Germline V gene lookup returns CDR1 SQVTM and CDR2 ANQGSEA. Trimming took 6 bases from V and 0 from J, leaving 9 bases between them. This CDR3 is 12 amino acids long. The CDR3 sequence: CSVQTGSYEQYF. The CDR3 DNA is TGCAGCGTCCAAACAGGCTCCTACGAGCAGTACTTC.

The J gene is TRBJ1-2, the V gene TRBV7-2, with D tentatively TRBD1 (6 bases). Per the germline V gene, CDR1 is SGHTA and CDR2 is FQGNSA. This CDR3 contains 15 residues. The V gene lost 2 bases and the J gene lost 0 bases, with 10 bases spanning the gap. CDR3 amino acids: CASSLSDRTNYGYTF. CDR3 bases: TGTGCCAGCAGCTTATCAGACAGGACTAACTATGGCTACACCTTC.

The rearrangement joins TRBV4-3 to TRBJ1-4, with 8 positions matching TRBD1. The CDR3 sequence is 14 residues long. V lost 3 bases to trimming and J lost 8 bases; unmatched junction nucleotides: 5. The germline CDR1 and CDR2 sequences are LGHNA and YSLEER. The CDR3, as DNA: TGCGCCAGCAGCCATTCAGGGGGCCGGGAAAAACTGTTTTTT. Protein product: CASSHSGGREKLFF.

This chain links TRBV7-6 with TRBJ1-6; 7 bases line up with TRBD1. There are 14 residues in the CDR3. Germline CDR1 SGHVS, CDR2 FNYEAQ. V was clipped by 4 bases and J by 8 bases; unmatched bases: 5. CDR3 in DNA: TGTGCCAGCAGCTATGGAGGGACAGATTCACCCCTCCACTTT. Translated: CASSYGGTDSPLHF.

The chain combines TRBV7-2 with TRBJ1-2; the D gene is possibly TRBD1 (6 bases). The CDR3 extends over 15 amino acids. Germline V gene data show CDR1 as SGHTA and CDR2 as FQGNSA. The germline V and J ends were trimmed by 2 bases and 7 bases, with 17 bases remaining between them. CDR3: CASSLRQGSFSGYTF. Here the CDR3 DNA reads TGTGCCAGCAGCTTACGTCAGGGGAGTTTCTCTGGCTACACCTTC.

This rearrangement joins TRBV11-2 to TRBJ1-4; 8 bases match TRBD1. The junction had 9 bases not matched to a gene; V was cut back by 4 bases and J by 8 bases. The CDR3 is 15 residues long. Per the germline V gene, CDR1 is SGHAT and CDR2 is FQNNGV. CDR3: CASSSTGGGGEKLFF. The CDR3, as DNA: TGTGCCAGCAGCTCAACAGGGGGAGGTGGGGAAAAACTGTTTTTT.

The rearrangement uses TRBV27 and TRBJ2-3; a weak D match, TRBD2 (6 bases). The germline V gene encodes CDR1 MNHEY and CDR2 SMNVEV (reference sequence). V dropped 3 bases and J dropped 3 bases, with 7 bases sitting between them. The CDR3 is made up of 13 amino acids. The CDR3 is CASSFRETDTQYF. The CDR3 DNA is TGTGCCAGCAGTTTTCGGGAGACAGATACGCAGTATTTT.

The chain uses TRBV6-6 and TRBJ1-3; D gene ambiguous. This CDR3 is built from 16 residues. V lost 3 bases and J lost 4, with 16 bases in between. Germline CDR1 is MNHNY and CDR2 is SVGAGI (reference sequence). The chain's CDR3 is CASSYSSSFPGNTIYF. The CDR3 nucleotides are TGTGCCAGCAGTTATTCCTCTAGTTTCCCCGGAAACACCATATATTTT.